This T cell receptor beta chain was obtained from a study of cytomegalovirus exposure and HLA in healthy donors. Use of 60 Vbeta and 13 Jbeta primers characterized the PCR. Measured with immunoSEQ multiplex PCR; TCRdb has only the in-frame clones, and not every one. Among under 150,000 clones listed, more than 75% were seen once. Points from the study as a whole: In a later analysis, TCR beta V- and J-gene trimming showed a link to a missense DCLRE1C variant. Most of the CMV-associated TCR beta chains (in a later analysis) appeared to be HLA-restricted.

As regards this clone: Its cognate antigen is unknown.

CDR1 SQVTM and CDR2 ANQGSEA come from the germline V gene. Trimming took off 4 bases at V and 1 base at J, with 11 bases between the two ends. The CDR3 extends over 13 amino acids. This TCR was sampled from a young man in good health and CMV-seronegative. What was sequenced was PBMCs. The chain couples TRBV29-1 to TRBJ2-7; D uncertain. CDR3 coding DNA: TGCAGCGTTGGCTTGCCTAGATCCTACGAGCAGTACTTC. It encodes CSVGLPRSYEQYF.